Below, one T cell receptor (beta chain) is given with its context. TCRdb reanalysed the 5' RACE reads using MiXCR and keeps one entry per CDR3 protein. The repertoire holds 360,000 or so distinct CDR3 sequences, with about 9.9% as singletons. The sample is drawn from a study of T cells after yellow fever vaccination. Trimming took off 5 bases at V and 1 base at J, with 12 bases between the two ends. CDR3 length equals 14 residues. Looked up from germline, CDR1 is SQVTM and CDR2 is ANQGSEA. The rearrangement links TRBV29-1 to TRBJ2-4; no clear D. This TCR derives from a man younger than 35 who received the YFV17D yellow fever vaccine. Sample: PBMCs, taken on the day of the first yellow fever vaccination. The CDR3 region has the DNA TGCAGCGTTTCGGCAGAACCCGCCAAAAACATTCAGTACTTC. Protein product: CSVSAEPAKNIQYF.